This T cell receptor (beta chain) came from a study of CD8 T cells in ankylosing spondylitis. Study-level points and caveats: Earlier literature documents some of the motif variants in reactive arthritis synovial fluid and blood. Seven to nine highly homologous variants formed a TCR beta motif that appeared characteristic of ankylosing spondylitis blood.

5'-RACE, quantitative and with molecular barcodes, yielded the TCR beta libraries. TCRdb reprocessed the 5' RACE reads via MiXCR and lists one record per CDR3 protein. The sample carries tens of thousands of distinct CDR3 sequences, roughly 7.2% recorded once. This clonotype was observed at least ten times. The antigen is undetermined. This sequence was found in a male donor with ankylosing spondylitis or in good health (not recorded which). The sample comprised blood, either unsorted or a sorted T cell fraction (not recorded which).

The CDR3 protein is CASSSEGQGSGNTIYF. CDR3 nucleotide sequence: TGTGCCAGCAGCTCAGAGGGACAGGGCAGTGGAAACACCATATATTTT. The chain couples TRBV7-8 to TRBJ1-3, with 9 bases matching TRBD1. Germline V gives CDR1 SGHVS, CDR2 FQNEAQ. The CDR3 is made up of 16 amino acids. The J segment lost 3 bases and the V segment lost 4 bases, leaving 7 bases of the junction unmatched.